The entry below describes one T cell receptor (beta chain). This sample is drawn from a study of blood T cell repertoires in COVID-19. Per the germline V gene, CDR1 is SGHAT and CDR2 is FQDESV (reference sequence). The CDR3 is made up of 15 amino acids. After removal of 5 bases from V and 6 bases from J, the junction contained 6 bases not matched to a gene. Authors' data handling: Nucleated cell counts were estimated from reference gene primer amplification. Generated by immunoSEQ multiplex PCR, the TCRdb table keeps only in-frame clones and is missing some. The DNA gave D and trimming, while V, J and clone size come from that table. Of about 150,000 clones in the sample, 80% to 90% were seen once.

J is TRBJ2-3 and V is TRBV11-1; 12 positions agree with TRBD2. The sequenced material came from peripheral blood. The origin of this receptor is a man older than 75 with acute or convalescent COVID-19. CDR3 residues: CASSLLAGGRDTQYF. DNA for the CDR3: TGTGCCAGCAGCCTCCTAGCGGGGGGGCGGGATACGCAGTATTTT.